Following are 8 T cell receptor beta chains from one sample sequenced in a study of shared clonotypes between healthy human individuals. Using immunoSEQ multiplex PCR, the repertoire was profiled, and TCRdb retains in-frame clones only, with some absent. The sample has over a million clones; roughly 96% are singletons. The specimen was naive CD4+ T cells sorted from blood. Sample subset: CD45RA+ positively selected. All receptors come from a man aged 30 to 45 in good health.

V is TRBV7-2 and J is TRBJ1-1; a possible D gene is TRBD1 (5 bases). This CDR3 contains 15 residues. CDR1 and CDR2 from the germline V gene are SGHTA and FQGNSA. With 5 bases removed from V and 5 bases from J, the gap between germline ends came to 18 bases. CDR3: CASSPQGGGYTEAFF. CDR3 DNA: TGTGCCAGCAGCCCCCAGGGCGGAGGATATACTGAAGCTTTCTTT.

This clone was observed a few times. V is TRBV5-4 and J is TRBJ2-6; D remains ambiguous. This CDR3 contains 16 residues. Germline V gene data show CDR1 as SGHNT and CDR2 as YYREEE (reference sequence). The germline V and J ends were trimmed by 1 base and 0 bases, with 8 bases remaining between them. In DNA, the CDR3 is TGTGCCAGCAGCTTGTTCTCCGCCTCTGGGGCCAACGTCCTGACTTTC. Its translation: CASSLFSASGANVLTF.

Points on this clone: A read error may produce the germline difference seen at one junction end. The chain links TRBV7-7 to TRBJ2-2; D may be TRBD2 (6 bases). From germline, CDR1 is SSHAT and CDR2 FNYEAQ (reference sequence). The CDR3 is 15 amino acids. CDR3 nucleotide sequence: TGTGCTAGCAGCTTGGACTACCAAATCACCGGGGAGCTGTTTTTT. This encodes CASSLDYQITGELFF.

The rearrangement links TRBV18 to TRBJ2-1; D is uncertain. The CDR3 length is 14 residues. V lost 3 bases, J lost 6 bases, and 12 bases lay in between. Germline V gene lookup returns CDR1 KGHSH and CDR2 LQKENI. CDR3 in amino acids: CASSPPSFFNEQFF. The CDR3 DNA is TGTGCCAGCTCACCTCCTTCCTTCTTCAATGAGCAGTTCTTC.

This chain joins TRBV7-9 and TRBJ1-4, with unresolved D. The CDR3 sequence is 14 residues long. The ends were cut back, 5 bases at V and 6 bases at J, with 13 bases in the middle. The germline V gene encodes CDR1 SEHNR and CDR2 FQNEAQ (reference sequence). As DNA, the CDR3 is TGTGCCAGCAGCATGATACTAGAAGATGAAAAACTGTTTTTT. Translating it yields CASSMILEDEKLFF.

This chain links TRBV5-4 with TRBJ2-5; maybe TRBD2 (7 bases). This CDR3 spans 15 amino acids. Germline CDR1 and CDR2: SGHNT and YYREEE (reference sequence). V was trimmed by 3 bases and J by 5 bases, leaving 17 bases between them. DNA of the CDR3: TGTGCCAGCAGCTGGGAGGGGGGTCGGTGGGAGACCCAGTACTTC. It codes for CASSWEGGRWETQYF.

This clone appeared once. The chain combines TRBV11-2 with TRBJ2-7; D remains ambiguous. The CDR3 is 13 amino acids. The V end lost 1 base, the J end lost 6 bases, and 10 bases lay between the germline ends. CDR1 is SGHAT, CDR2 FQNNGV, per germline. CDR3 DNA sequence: TGTGCCAGCAGCTTAGTCTCGCCTGGCGAGCAGTACTTC. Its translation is CASSLVSPGEQYF. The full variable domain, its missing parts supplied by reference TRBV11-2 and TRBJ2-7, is EAGVAQSPRYKIIEKRQSVAFWCNPISGHATLYWYQQILGQGPKLLIQFQNNGVVDDSQLPKDRFSAERLKGVDSTLKIQPAKLEDSAVYLCASSLVSPGEQYFGPGTRLTVT.

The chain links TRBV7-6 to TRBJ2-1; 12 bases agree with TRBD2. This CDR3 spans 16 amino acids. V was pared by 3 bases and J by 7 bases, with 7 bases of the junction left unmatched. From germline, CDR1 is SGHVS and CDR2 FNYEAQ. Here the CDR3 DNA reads TGTGCCAGCAGCTTGCACCTAGCGGGAGGGTTTAATGAGCAGTTCTTC. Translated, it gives CASSLHLAGGFNEQFF.